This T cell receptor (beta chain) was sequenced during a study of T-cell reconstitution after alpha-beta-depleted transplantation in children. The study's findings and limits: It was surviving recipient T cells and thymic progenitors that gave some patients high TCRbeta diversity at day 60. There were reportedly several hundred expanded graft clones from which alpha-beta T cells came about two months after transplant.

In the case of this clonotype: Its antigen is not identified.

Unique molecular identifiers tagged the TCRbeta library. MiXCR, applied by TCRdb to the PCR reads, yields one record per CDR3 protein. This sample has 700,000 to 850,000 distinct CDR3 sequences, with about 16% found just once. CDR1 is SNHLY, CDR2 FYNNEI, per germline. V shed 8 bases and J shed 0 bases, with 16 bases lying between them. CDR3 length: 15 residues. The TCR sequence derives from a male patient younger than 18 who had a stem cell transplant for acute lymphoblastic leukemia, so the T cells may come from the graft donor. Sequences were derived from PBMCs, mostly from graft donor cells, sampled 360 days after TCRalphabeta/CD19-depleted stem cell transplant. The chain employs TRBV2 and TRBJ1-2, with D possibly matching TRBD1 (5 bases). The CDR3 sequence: CASGTPILSNYGYTF. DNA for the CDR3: TGTGCCAGCGGGACTCCAATACTTTCTAACTATGGCTACACCTTC. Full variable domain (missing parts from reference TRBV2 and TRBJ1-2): EPEVTQTPSHQVTQMGQEVILRCVPISNHLYFYWYRQILGQKVEFLVSFYNNEISEKSEIFDDQFSVERPDGSNFTLKIRSTKLEDSAMYFCASGTPILSNYGYTFGSGTRLTVV.